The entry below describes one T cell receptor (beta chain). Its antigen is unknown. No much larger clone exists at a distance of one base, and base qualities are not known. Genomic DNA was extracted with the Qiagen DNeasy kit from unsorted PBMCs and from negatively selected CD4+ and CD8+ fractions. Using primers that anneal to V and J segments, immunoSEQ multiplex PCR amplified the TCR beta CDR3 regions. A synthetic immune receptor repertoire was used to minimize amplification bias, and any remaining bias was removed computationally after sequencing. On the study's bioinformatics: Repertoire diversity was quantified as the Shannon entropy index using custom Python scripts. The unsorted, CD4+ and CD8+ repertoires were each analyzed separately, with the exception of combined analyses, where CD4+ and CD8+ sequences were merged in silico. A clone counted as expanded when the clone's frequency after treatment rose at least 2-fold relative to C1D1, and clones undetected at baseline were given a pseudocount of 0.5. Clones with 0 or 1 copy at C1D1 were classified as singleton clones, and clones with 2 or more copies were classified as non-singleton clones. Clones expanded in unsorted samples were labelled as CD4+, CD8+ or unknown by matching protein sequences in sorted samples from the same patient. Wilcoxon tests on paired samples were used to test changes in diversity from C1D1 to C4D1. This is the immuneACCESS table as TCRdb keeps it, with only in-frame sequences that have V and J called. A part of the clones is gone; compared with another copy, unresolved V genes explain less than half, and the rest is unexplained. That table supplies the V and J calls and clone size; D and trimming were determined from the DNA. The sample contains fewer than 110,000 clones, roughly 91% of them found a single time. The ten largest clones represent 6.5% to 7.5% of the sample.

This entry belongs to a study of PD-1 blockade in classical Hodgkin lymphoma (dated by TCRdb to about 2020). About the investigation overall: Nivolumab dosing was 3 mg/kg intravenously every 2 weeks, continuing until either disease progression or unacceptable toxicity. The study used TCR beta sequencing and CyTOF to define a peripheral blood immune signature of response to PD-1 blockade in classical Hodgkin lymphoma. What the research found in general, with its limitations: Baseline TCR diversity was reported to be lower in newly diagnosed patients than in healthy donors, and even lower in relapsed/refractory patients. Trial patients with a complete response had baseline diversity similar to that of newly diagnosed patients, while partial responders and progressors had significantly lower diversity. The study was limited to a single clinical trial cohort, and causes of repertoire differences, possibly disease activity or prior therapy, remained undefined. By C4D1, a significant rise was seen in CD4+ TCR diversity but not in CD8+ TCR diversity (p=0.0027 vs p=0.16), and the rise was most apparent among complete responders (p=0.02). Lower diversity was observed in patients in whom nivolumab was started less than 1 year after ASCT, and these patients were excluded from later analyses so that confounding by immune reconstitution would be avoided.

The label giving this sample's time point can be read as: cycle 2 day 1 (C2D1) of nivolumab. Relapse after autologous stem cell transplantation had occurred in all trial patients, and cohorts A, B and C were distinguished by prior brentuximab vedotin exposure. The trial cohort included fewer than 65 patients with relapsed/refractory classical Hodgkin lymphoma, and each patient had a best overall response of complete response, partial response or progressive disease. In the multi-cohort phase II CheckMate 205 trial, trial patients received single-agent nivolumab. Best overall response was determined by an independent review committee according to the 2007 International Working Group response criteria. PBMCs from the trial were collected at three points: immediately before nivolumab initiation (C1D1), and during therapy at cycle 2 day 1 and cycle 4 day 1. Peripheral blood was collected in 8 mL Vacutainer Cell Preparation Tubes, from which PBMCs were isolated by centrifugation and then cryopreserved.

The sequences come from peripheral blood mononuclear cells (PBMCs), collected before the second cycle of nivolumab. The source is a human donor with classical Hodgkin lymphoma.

The CDR3 reads as follows: CASSVDSPVYSNQPQHF. The nucleotides are TGTGCCAGCAGCGTGGACAGCCCCGTTTATAGCAATCAGCCCCAGCATTTT. The sequence joins TRBV2 to TRBJ1-5; the D gene is perhaps TRBD1, on 6 matching bases. Its CDR3 holds 17 amino acids, cysteine through phenylalanine. Of the read, only the CDR3 DNA is kept; its 51 bases are in frame from base 1. V sheds 6 bases and J sheds 0 bases, leaving 18 bases between their ends. Reading the germline V gene gives CDR1 SNHLY and CDR2 FYNNEI.